This TCR beta chain stems from a study of blood T cell repertoires in COVID-19 (dated by TCRdb to 2018 to 2020). With regard to the full study: Collaborator samples came from the United States, Italy and Spain and covered acute and convalescent phases of COVID-19. Sample metadata almost always included a de-identified subject ID, COVID-19 status, age in years and sex. The samples were drawn from two sources: the first 160 participants of the ongoing ImmuneRACE study, and approximately 1,300 subjects contributed by 6 global collaborators. The repertoires were released in a freely available public database intended as a resource for research on the immune response to SARS-CoV-2. The material from the prospective study consisted of cDNA or gDNA derived from T cells, B-cell-depleted T cells, or PBMCs. Where available, HLA class I and class II types were obtained from metadata supplied by the sample provider rather than from assay-based typing. The dataset comprised deeply sampled blood TCRbeta repertoires from subjects exposed to, actively infected with, or recovered from COVID-19.

Worth noting for this clone: Its specific antigen is unknown. No quality values exist for individual bases; no much larger clone is one base distant.

The immunoSEQ Assay, a bias-controlled multiplex PCR, was used to amplify TCRbeta CDR3 regions from genomic DNA. Processing in the source paper ran as follows. Nucleated cell counts per sample were estimated from amplification of reference gene primers within the assay. To quantify the absolute abundance of each unique TCRbeta CDR3 rearrangement, sequence reads were collapsed and filtered. Productive Simpson clonality was computed per sample as the square root of Simpson's diversity index over productive rearrangements. TCRdb's version of the immuneACCESS table is confined to in-frame rearrangements and falls short of the full clone set. An unresolved V gene accounts for under half of the shortfall where checked; the remainder is of unknown origin. That table is the source of V, J and clone size, and D and trimming were worked out from the DNA. Across this sample there are over 200,000 clones, with roughly 85% seen only once. The top ten hold under 20% of the sample.

Enrolling through a virtual design, the prospective study's participants ranged in age from about 18 to 89 years and lived across 24 United States geographic areas. In the prospective study, cohorts were assigned on the basis of participant-reported clinical history obtained from a screening survey and a study questionnaire. For ImmuneRACE Cohort 3, a participant was defined as recovered based on two consecutive negative NP/OP PCR tests, clearance by a healthcare professional, or resolution of symptoms. Each participant in the prospective study had whole blood, serum and a nasopharyngeal or oropharyngeal swab collected by mobile phlebotomists. Participants in the prospective study had the option to provide additional blood draws and questionnaires over an approximately 2-month period. Prospective study blood samples were shipped either frozen or at room temperature before DNA extraction. From the cysteine up to the phenylalanine, the CDR3 has a length of 13 residues. Kept here is only the CDR3 DNA, which spans 39 bases and is read in frame from base 1. Based on the germline V gene (reference sequence), the CDR1 and CDR2 sequences are GTSNPN and SVGIG. The trim is 3 bases for V and 6 bases for J, with a gap of 15 bases between the germline ends.

Here is what the overall study found, with its caveats: The quantity of clinical and demographic metadata differed by source and by participant and was supplied without curation.

The receptor was isolated from a man aged 35-49 years who had recovered from COVID-19. The sequence is built from TRBV30 and TRBJ2-7, and perhaps TRBD1 as D gene, on 6 matching bases. Sequenced sample: PBMCs or T cells enriched from blood (not recorded which). The base sequence is TGTGCCTGGAGGACTCTACAGGGCGCCGAGCAGTACTTC. Its protein product is CAWRTLQGAEQYF.